This T cell receptor (beta chain) was found in a study of cytomegalovirus exposure and HLA in healthy donors. Study information: Per a later analysis, the 666 first-cohort and 120 validation repertoires shared one platform.

The data were produced by immunoSEQ multiplex PCR, yet TCRdb's version contains in-frame clones alone and is incomplete. Of 95,000 to 150,000 clones in the sample, roughly 90% were seen once. About this clone itself: The antigen is undetermined.

The validation cohort, a group of around 130 subjects, included the donors and was separate from the approximately 650-subject first cohort. Germline V gives CDR1 MGHDK, CDR2 SYGVNS. Between the trimmed V and J ends, which lost 4 bases and 4 bases, there was a span of 5 bases. This CDR3 comprises 12 residues. Study-wide findings and caveats: Among TCR sequences, most were rare, though some public TCRs appeared in many donors. Three chains tied to CMV proved CMV antigen-specific in vitro.

The J gene is TRBJ1-5, the V gene TRBV25-1; D unresolved. This receptor was taken from a woman between 18 and 29 years old in good health and CMV-seropositive. The sequenced sample consisted of PBMCs. The chain's CDR3 is CASSGLNQPQHF. The CDR3 DNA reads TGTGCCAGCAGTGGACTGAATCAGCCCCAGCATTTT.